This paragraph covers one TCR beta chain sequence. This sample was taken from a study of blood T cell repertoires in COVID-19. Overall study: The United States, Italy and Spain provided the acute and convalescent COVID-19 samples. PBMCs, B-cell-depleted T cells, or T cells provided the cDNA or gDNA that made up the material.

The length of the CDR3 is 15 residues. V gave up 3 bases and J gave up 6 bases, with 16 bases separating them. Per the germline V gene, CDR1 is LNHNV and CDR2 is YYDKDF (reference sequence). Produced via immunoSEQ multiplex PCR; TCRdb's table is partial and in-frame only. Of about 120,000 clones listed, 81% were seen once; the top ten hold over 9.5%. V gene TRBV15 combines with J gene TRBJ2-3, with D possibly matching TRBD2 (5 bases). The TCR originated in a human donor in a cohort sampled during active COVID-19. The sample was peripheral blood. The DNA for the CDR3 is TGTGCCACCAGCAGGAAGGCGAACCCGGGGGATACGCAGTATTTT. Protein product: CATSRKANPGDTQYF.